The 15 T cell receptor beta chains in this list originate from one sample, sequenced in a study of spatial heterogeneity in lung cancer. The time point here: sample taken at primary tumor resection. Material for sequencing was whole RNA from tumor, nontumor lung or frozen PBMC, left unsorted. Using its own MiXCR run on the 5' RACE reads, TCRdb lists one record per CDR3 protein. Of tens of thousands of distinct CDR3 sequences in the sample, 7% to 9% are singletons; the top ten hold 6.9%. Sample: PBMCs, taken at surgery. These receptors were obtained from a male donor with early-stage non-small cell lung cancer.

This clonotype was seen repeatedly, ten times or more. The junction does not match germline at one end; this may be a read error. The V and J genes are TRBV29-1 and TRBJ2-5; tentatively, D is TRBD2 (5 bases). The CDR3 loop spans 15 amino acids. Germline values: CDR1 SQVTM, CDR2 ANQGSEA. Written as DNA, the CDR3 is TGCAGCGTTGACGACCGGCGGGCCCGCCAAGGGACCCAGTACTTC. Its protein product is CSVDDRRARQGTQYF.

The chain uses TRBV19 and TRBJ2-3; D is undetermined. The CDR3 spans 17 residues. V lost 5 bases and J 0 bases, leaving 18 bases between the germline ends. Germline V gene sequence: CDR1 LNHDA, CDR2 SQIVND (reference sequence). The CDR3 region is CASSSVSLGPSTDTQYF. The CDR3 DNA reads as TGTGCCAGTAGTTCCGTCTCTCTCGGACCTAGCACAGATACGCAGTATTTT.

Note on this clonotype: This likely comes from a read error, as the CDR3 has no conserved phenylalanine or tryptophan at its end. This sequence joins TRBV19 and TRBJ1-5; D ambiguous. V gave up 2 bases and J gave up 6 bases, with 8 bases separating them. CDR1 is LNHDA, CDR2 SQIVND, per germline (reference sequence). The CDR3 runs to 13 residues. CDR3: CASSIRAVQPQHS. In DNA form, the CDR3 reads TGTGCCAGTAGTATAAGGGCGGTTCAGCCCCAGCATTCT.

In its sample, this clonotype was seen many times. The chain uses TRBV29-1 and TRBJ2-7, with TRBD1 identical over 10 bases. The ends lost 6 bases at V and 5 bases at J; junction bases unmatched: 7. Germline CDR1 reads SQVTM; CDR2 reads ANQGSEA. The CDR3 runs to 13 residues. For the CDR3, the DNA is TGCAGCGTCCTTCTGGACAGGGGGAACGAGCAGTACTTC. Its protein is CSVLLDRGNEQYF.

At least ten counts were recorded for this clonotype. The chain is built from TRBV10-3 and TRBJ2-7; possible D gene TRBD1, 6 bases. Trimming shortened V by 8 bases and J by 2 bases, and 13 bases separated the two germline ends. CDR3 length equals 13 residues. Germline CDR1 and CDR2: ENHRY and SYGVKD. The DNA of the CDR3 is TGTGCCATCGGCGTGGGGGCGACCTACGAGCAGTACTTC. This translates into CAIGVGATYEQYF.

This clonotype was observed at least ten times. The chain links TRBV5-5 to TRBJ2-3; 8 bases match TRBD2. The V segment lost 1 base and the J segment 6 bases; nucleotides outside the gene matches: 10. This CDR3 spans 16 amino acids. The germline V gene encodes CDR1 SGHKS and CDR2 YYEKEE (reference sequence). CDR3 DNA sequence: TGTGCCAGCAGCTTGTCCAGCGGGGGCCAAGGGGATACGCAGTATTTT. It yields the protein CASSLSSGGQGDTQYF.

This clonotype has more than one count but fewer than ten. The rearrangement uses TRBV20-1 and TRBJ2-1, with D uncertain. The V and J ends lost 2 bases and 5 bases respectively, with 4 bases between them. Germline CDR1 DFQATT, CDR2 SNEGSKA (reference sequence). This CDR3 region has 11 residues. The CDR3 reads CSARRHNEQFF. DNA of the CDR3: TGCAGTGCTAGAAGGCACAATGAGCAGTTCTTC.

This clonotype was counted many times. V is TRBV7-3 and J is TRBJ1-1; D gene uncertain. Germline V CDR1 and CDR2: SGHTA, FQGTGA. Trimming stripped 3 bases from V and 0 bases from J, with 8 bases between. This CDR3 has 14 residues. The CDR3 coding sequence is TGTGCCAGCAGCTTCAGTAAAATGAACACTGAAGCTTTCTTT. Its protein product is CASSFSKMNTEAFF.

This clonotype was counted a few times. The DNA for the CDR3 is TGCGCCAGCAGCTTTTTAGGCACCGACACTGAAGCTTTCTTT. This translates into CASSFLGTDTEAFF. The chain carries TRBV5-1 and TRBJ1-1; D not resolved. Trimming stripped 2 bases from V and 3 bases from J, with 11 bases between. The CDR3 has 14 amino acids. Germline V gene sequence: CDR1 SGHRS, CDR2 YFSETQ.

The chain employs TRBV5-6 and TRBJ2-7; D not certain. Germline CDR1 is SGHDT and CDR2 is YYEEEE. CDR3 length: 12 residues. V was cut by 1 base and J by 3 bases, with 5 bases left in between. CDR3 in DNA: TGTGCCAGCAGCTTGAATTTCTACGAGCAGTACTTC. Translation gives CASSLNFYEQYF.

Ten or more counts support this clonotype. V gene TRBV28 combines with J gene TRBJ2-1, with TRBD2 matching over 7 bases. This CDR3 comprises 14 residues. V lost 4 bases and J lost 4; bases outside the gene matches: 4. Germline CDR1 reads MDHEN; CDR2 reads SYDVKM. The CDR3 reads CASSSASGYNEQFF. CDR3 DNA: TGTGCCAGCAGTTCGGCTAGCGGTTACAATGAGCAGTTCTTC.

This clonotype was counted many times. The V call is TRBV10-3, the J call TRBJ1-2; D gene uncertain. The germline CDR1 and CDR2 sequences are ENHRY and SYGVKD. V gave up 7 bases and J gave up 5 bases, with 14 bases separating them. The CDR3 contains 13 residues. This CDR3 reads CAITESQYYGYTF. CDR3 nucleotides: TGTGCCATCACCGAATCCCAATATTATGGCTACACCTTC.

V usage is TRBV10-3 and J usage is TRBJ2-2; TRBD2 is a possible D gene (6 bases). The V gene's germline CDR1 is ENHRY and CDR2 SYGVKD. The CDR3 has 14 amino acids. Deletions cut 7 bases from V and 7 bases from J, with 16 bases between. The CDR3 coding sequence is TGTGCCATCAATCGTTCGGGGGATGGCGGGGAGCTGTTTTTT. It codes for CAINRSGDGGELFF.

This clonotype was detected a few times. The chain joins TRBV5-5 to TRBJ2-7, with D unclear. CDR3 size: 15 residues. The V end was cut by 2 bases, the J end by 5 bases, with 17 bases between. CDR1 and CDR2 (germline): SGHKS, YYEKEE (reference sequence). The CDR3 bases are TGTGCCAGCAGCTTTGAATGGGCCAGCAGCCACGAGCAGTACTTC. As protein: CASSFEWASSHEQYF.

The chain couples TRBV7-8 to TRBJ1-4; 7 bases are shared with TRBD1. CDR3 length: 15 amino acids. V trimming: 3 bases; J trimming: 0 bases; junction bases outside the gene matches: 1. CDR1 is SGHVS, CDR2 FQNEAQ, per germline. The CDR3 DNA reads as TGTGCCAGCAGCTTGGGACAGACAACTAATGAAAAACTGTTTTTT. Translating gives CASSLGQTTNEKLFF.